This TCR beta chain was recovered during a study of T cell changes during pregnancy in multiple sclerosis. TCRdb keeps only in-frame clones here, not all; method: immunoSEQ multiplex PCR. This table has about 98,000 clones, 90% to 95% appearing once. The V and J ends lost 4 bases and 2 bases, in that order; junction bases with no gene match: 3. The CDR3 consists of 15 residues. Germline loops: CDR1 SGHNT, CDR2 YYREEE (reference sequence). V is TRBV5-4 and J is TRBJ1-4, with 9 positions matching TRBD1. The sample in question was peripheral blood, obtained after pregnancy. The TCR was taken from a female donor in good health, enrolled as a control in a pregnancy study. The CDR3 nucleotides read TGTGCCAGCAGCCTCGACAGGGGGACTAATGAAAAACTGTTTTTT. Protein: CASSLDRGTNEKLFF.